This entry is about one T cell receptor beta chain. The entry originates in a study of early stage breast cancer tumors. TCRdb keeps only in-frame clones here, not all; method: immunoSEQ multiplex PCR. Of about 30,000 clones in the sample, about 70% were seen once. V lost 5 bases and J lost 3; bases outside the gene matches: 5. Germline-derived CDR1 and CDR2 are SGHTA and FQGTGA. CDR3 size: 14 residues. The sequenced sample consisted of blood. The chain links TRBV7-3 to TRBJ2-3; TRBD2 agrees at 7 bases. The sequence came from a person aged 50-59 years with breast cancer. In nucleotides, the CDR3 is TGTGCCAGCAGCGTCCACGGGGGGACAGATACGCAGTATTTT. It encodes CASSVHGGTDTQYF.